This entry features one TCR beta chain sequence. What antigen it recognizes has not been identified. Qualities for individual bases were not recorded, and no much larger clone is one base off. Collaborating institutions collected whole blood in K2EDTA tubes following their own protocols. Collaborator samples were shipped for TCRbeta analysis as frozen whole blood, isolated PBMCs, or DNA extracted from either sample type. This sample was included in a study of blood T cell repertoires in COVID-19 (TCRdb year 2020). At the level of the whole study: Collaborator samples came from the United States, Italy and Spain and covered acute and convalescent phases of COVID-19. The prospective study material was composed of cDNA or gDNA derived from T cells, B-cell-depleted T cells, or PBMCs. Deeply sampled blood TCRbeta repertoires from subjects exposed to, actively infected with, or recovered from COVID-19 were included in the dataset. The repertoires were released in a freely available public database meant as a resource for research on the immune response to SARS-CoV-2. Samples came from the ongoing ImmuneRACE study (first 160 participants) plus 1,254 subjects from 6 global collaborators. The sample metadata nearly always contained a de-identified subject ID, COVID-19 status, age in years and sex. Where HLA class I and class II types were available, the types were taken from metadata supplied by the sample provider, not from assay-based typing.

From the cysteine up to the phenylalanine, the CDR3 has a length of 14 residues. Only the CDR3 DNA stays, 42 bases, in frame from base 1. V loses 2 bases at its end and J loses 6 bases; junction bases beyond the gene matches: 5. The germline V gene (reference sequence) yields LNHDA for CDR1 and SQIVND for CDR2. The paper as a whole reports these results and caveats: The amount of clinical and demographic metadata varied by source and participant and was provided uncurated.

TCRbeta CDR3 regions were amplified from genomic DNA using the immunoSEQ Assay, a bias-controlled multiplex PCR. On the study's bioinformatics: The number of nucleated cells in each sample was estimated from the amplification of reference gene primers within the assay. To quantify the absolute abundance of each unique TCRbeta CDR3 rearrangement, sequence reads were collapsed and filtered. Productive Simpson clonality was computed per sample as the square root of Simpson's diversity index over productive rearrangements. Held by TCRdb, this immuneACCESS table contains in-frame sequences only and omits some clones. Under half of the omission traces to an unresolved V gene where checked; the cause of the rest is unknown. The V and J calls and the clone size are those of that table, but D and trimming were determined from the DNA. This sample lists over 100,000 clones; about 89% were detected once. The top ten clonotypes cover around 16% of the sample.

The sequence derives from a man in his fifties with acute or convalescent COVID-19. The source material was peripheral blood. The chain couples TRBV19 to TRBJ1-2, and TRBD1 matches 8 of the central bases. At the DNA level, the sequence is TGTGCCAGTAGTATATTCTTGGACAGGGATGGCTACACCTTC. Translated, this is CASSIFLDRDGYTF.